These 12 T cell receptor beta chains were sequenced from one sample in a study of cytomegalovirus exposure and HLA in healthy donors. Generated by immunoSEQ multiplex PCR, the TCRdb table keeps only in-frame clones and is missing some. Of about 130,000 clones in the sample, about 96% were seen once. The source material was PBMCs. These receptor sequences come from a man aged 18 to 29 in good health and CMV-seronegative.

The chain couples TRBV7-6 to TRBJ2-5; no definite D call. The CDR3 is 16 residues long. Deletions cut 4 bases from V and 5 bases from J, with 20 bases between. CDR1 is SGHVS, CDR2 FNYEAQ, per germline. Here the CDR3 reads CASSSAGFPVEETQYF. The CDR3 region has the DNA TGTGCCAGCAGCTCAGCCGGGTTCCCCGTGGAGGAGACCCAGTACTTC.

The CDR3 DNA follows: TGTGCCAGCAGCTCGCCCAAAGCAGGGACAGGGTCCTACGAGCAGTACTTC. Translating it yields CASSSPKAGTGSYEQYF. The rearrangement links TRBV5-8 to TRBJ2-7, with TRBD1 matching 9 bases. CDR1 and CDR2 from the germline V gene are SGHTS and YDEGEE. This CDR3 contains 17 residues. The V and J ends lost 3 bases and 1 base, in that order; junction bases with no gene match: 11. Looking up the rest from reference TRBV5-8 and TRBJ2-7 gives the full variable domain: EAGVTQSPTHLIKTRGQQATLRCSPISGHTSVYWYQQALGLGLQFLLWYDEGEERNRGNFPPRFSGRQFPNYSSELNVNALELEDSALYLCASSSPKAGTGSYEQYFGPGTRLTVT.

The chain combines TRBV6-1 with TRBJ2-7; possibly TRBD2 for D (6 bases). The CDR3 has 12 residues. Trimming removed 6 bases at V and 3 bases at J, with 9 bases between. CDR1 is MNHNS, CDR2 SASEGT, per germline. CDR3 DNA sequence: TGTGCCAGCAGGGGGGGTTTCTACGAGCAGTACTTC. Protein sequence: CASRGGFYEQYF.

The chain joins TRBV12-5 to TRBJ1-5; TRBD1 matches at 9 bases. The V gene's germline CDR1 is LGHNT and CDR2 FRNRAP. The CDR3 extends over 17 amino acids. Unmatched junction bases numbered 6, after V lost 0 bases and J lost 3 bases. For the CDR3, the DNA is TGTGCTAGTGGTTTGGTGCTTGGGACAGGGTTCAATCAGCCCCAGCATTTT. Protein product: CASGLVLGTGFNQPQHF.

V is TRBV30 and J is TRBJ1-2, with 7 bases lining up with TRBD1. The CDR3 sequence is 16 residues long. The V gene end was trimmed by 8 bases and the J gene end by 0 bases; junction bases not matched to a gene: 15. From germline, CDR1 is GTSNPN and CDR2 SVGIG (reference sequence). The CDR3 loop reads CASSLAWDSPNYGYTF. The DNA for the CDR3 is TGTGCCAGCAGCTTAGCGTGGGACAGCCCTAACTATGGCTACACCTTC.

The J gene is TRBJ1-5, the V gene TRBV5-6; 7 bases agree with TRBD1. This CDR3 is built from 14 residues. V dropped 0 bases and J dropped 5; count of bases not matched to a gene: 2. Germline CDR1 is SGHDT and CDR2 is YYEEEE. The CDR3 here is CASSLEGAHQPQHF. CDR3 nucleotides: TGTGCCAGCAGCTTGGAGGGGGCACATCAGCCCCAGCATTTT.

V and J are TRBV7-3 and TRBJ2-1; 12 positions agree with TRBD2. V dropped 4 bases and J dropped 4; count of bases not matched to a gene: 5. Germline-derived CDR1 and CDR2 are SGHTA and FQGTGA. The CDR3 runs 16 residues. For the CDR3, the DNA is TGTGCCAGCAGCTCCCGGACTAGCGGGACGTACAATGAGCAGTTCTTC. This codes for CASSSRTSGTYNEQFF.

This chain's CDR3 is CASSRDSPAYEQYF. DNA for the CDR3: TGTGCCAGCAGCCGGGACAGCCCAGCCTACGAGCAGTACTTC. This chain joins TRBV27 and TRBJ2-7, with 7 bases aligning to TRBD1. CDR1 and CDR2 from the germline V gene are MNHEY and SMNVEV (reference sequence). The CDR3 extends over 14 amino acids. V trimming: 6 bases; J trimming: 2 bases; junction bases outside the gene matches: 7.

Written as DNA, the CDR3 is TGTGCCAGCAGCAACCGCGGGGATCTAGAAGCTTTCTTT. Encoded protein: CASSNRGDLEAFF. The chain combines TRBV27 with TRBJ1-1, with D uncertain. Trimming left V 6 bases short and J 8 bases short, with 16 bases between. This CDR3 contains 13 residues. Germline-derived CDR1 and CDR2 are MNHEY and SMNVEV (reference sequence).

The V gene is TRBV7-2, the J gene TRBJ2-7, with TRBD2 matching 10 bases. The CDR3 consists of 17 residues. V shed 4 bases and J 0 bases; nucleotides not matched to a gene: 9. Germline CDR1 and CDR2: SGHTA and FQGNSA. The CDR3 loop is CASSSELAGSFSYEQYF. In nucleotides, the CDR3 is TGTGCCAGCAGCTCCGAACTAGCGGGGTCTTTCTCCTACGAGCAGTACTTC.

V and J are TRBV9 and TRBJ2-7; no clear D. CDR1 is SGDLS, CDR2 YYNGEE, per germline. The CDR3 spans 14 residues. Trimming shortened V by 0 bases and J by 2 bases, and 9 bases separated the two germline ends. The chain's CDR3 is CASSVDQNTYEQYF. CDR3 nucleotides: TGTGCCAGCAGCGTAGATCAGAATACCTACGAGCAGTACTTC.

The rearrangement uses TRBV18 and TRBJ2-7, with TRBD2 matching 8 bases. Per germline, CDR1 KGHSH and CDR2 LQKENI. This CDR3 has 17 amino acids. Trimming removed 0 bases from V and 3 bases from J; junction bases left unmatched: 10. In DNA, the CDR3 is TGTGCCAGCTCACCACCCCCCGGGAGGGCCTTTATCTACGAGCAGTACTTC. Its translation is CASSPPPGRAFIYEQYF. Full variable domain (remainder filled in from reference TRBV18 and TRBJ2-7): NAGVMQNPRHLVRRRGQEARLRCSPMKGHSHVYWYRQLPEEGLKFMVYLQKENIIDESGMPKERFSAEFPKEGPSILRIQQVVRGDSAAYFCASSPPPGRAFIYEQYFGPGTRLTVT.